These 14 T cell receptor beta chains came from one sample sequenced in a study of glioma-infiltrating T cells after dendritic cell vaccination. As for time point: after dendritic cell vaccination, including at tumor progression/relapse. Some clones are missing from TCRdb's copy, which holds only in-frame ones; the method was immunoSEQ multiplex PCR. The repertoire holds tens of thousands of clones, about 91% seen once, with roughly 5% in the top ten. Sequences were derived from blood, sampled after dendritic cell vaccination. These receptors came from a human donor with glioblastoma.

The gene calls are TRBV5-1 and TRBJ2-7; the match to TRBD2 covers 7 bases. Germline CDR1 SGHRS, CDR2 YFSETQ. This CDR3 is 15 amino acids long. V lost 0 bases and J lost 6; bases outside the gene matches: 9. The CDR3 spells CASSLVAGVGPEQYF. CDR3 DNA: TGCGCCAGCAGCTTGGTCGCGGGAGTAGGGCCCGAGCAGTACTTC. Variable domain in full (rest from reference TRBV5-1 and TRBJ2-7): KAGVTQTPRYLIKTRGQQVTLSCSPISGHRSVSWYQQTPGQGLQFLFEYFSETQRNKGNFPGRFSGRQFSNSRSEMNVSTLELGDSALYLCASSLVAGVGPEQYFGPGTRLTVT.

The chain joins TRBV27 to TRBJ2-7, with a tentative D call TRBD2 (6 bases). Trimming pared 3 bases from V and 3 bases from J, leaving 12 bases between. The CDR3 contains 14 residues. Germline assignment: CDR1 MNHEY and CDR2 SMNVEV (reference sequence). Written as DNA, the CDR3 is TGTGCCAGCAGTTTTGTGGGGGGATACTACGAGCAGTACTTC. Amino acids: CASSFVGGYYEQYF.

This chain links TRBV2 with TRBJ2-1; D is ambiguous. This CDR3 has 18 amino acids. V lost 6 bases, J lost 0 bases, and 21 bases lay in between. In germline, CDR1 is SNHLY, CDR2 FYNNEI. As DNA, the CDR3 is TGTGCCAGCAGATCGACACCGAGAACCCGTAGCTCCTACAATGAGCAGTTCTTC. It codes for CASRSTPRTRSSYNEQFF.

V is TRBV5-1 and J is TRBJ2-5; TRBD2 is a possible D gene (6 bases). Germline CDR1 and CDR2: SGHRS and YFSETQ. This CDR3 comprises 13 residues. Trimming stripped 3 bases from V and 5 bases from J, with 11 bases between. The DNA of the CDR3 is TGCGCCAGCAGCTACCGCGGGGTCGAGACCCAGTACTTC. Translation: CASSYRGVETQYF.

V usage is TRBV28 and J usage is TRBJ1-2; D might be TRBD1 (5 bases). Trimming took 6 bases from V and 8 from J, leaving 10 bases between them. CDR1 and CDR2 (germline): MDHEN, SYDVKM. The CDR3 loop spans 11 amino acids. The CDR3 loop reads CASRNGGGYTF. CDR3 nucleotides: TGTGCCAGCAGAAATGGGGGGGGCTACACCTTC.

The chain carries TRBV11-1 and TRBJ2-3; TRBD2 agrees at 9 bases. V shed 1 base and J 5 bases; nucleotides not matched to a gene: 7. Germline V lookup: CDR1 SGHAT, CDR2 FQDESV (reference sequence). The CDR3 spans 16 residues. The CDR3: CASSLDYAGGVDTQYF. The CDR3 DNA follows: TGTGCCAGCAGCTTAGATTACGCGGGAGGGGTAGATACGCAGTATTTT.

The V call is TRBV9, the J call TRBJ2-1, with 13 bases lining up with TRBD2. The CDR3 is 19 residues long. With 0 bases clipped from V and 5 bases from J, the junction kept 11 bases outside the gene matches. Per the germline V gene, CDR1 is SGDLS and CDR2 is YYNGEE. The CDR3 here is CASSVEASTGLAGNNEQFF. The CDR3 nucleotides are TGTGCCAGCAGCGTAGAGGCCAGTACGGGACTAGCGGGGAACAATGAGCAGTTCTTC.

Comments on this clone: An end of the junction differs from the germline gene, which may be a read error. The chain carries TRBV2 and TRBJ1-2; D call uncertain. Germline CDR1 reads SNHLY; CDR2 reads FYNNEI. This CDR3 spans 12 amino acids. The CDR3 loop is CASNEQNYGYTF. DNA for the CDR3: TGTGCCAGCAATGAACAGAACTATGGCTACACCTTC.

This chain connects TRBV4-1 to TRBJ2-3; the D gene is possibly TRBD2 (5 bases). Germline V lookup: CDR1 MGHRA, CDR2 YSYEKL. The CDR3 totals 16 residues. Trimming took off 4 bases at V and 0 bases at J, with 14 bases between the two ends. The CDR3 sequence: CASSRRTSTSTDTQYF. The CDR3 nucleotides read TGCGCCAGCAGCCGCAGGACTTCGACTAGCACAGATACGCAGTATTTT.

This chain's CDR3 is CASSWTPGGGGNNEQFF. For the CDR3, the DNA is TGTGCCAGCAGCTGGACCCCGGGGGGCGGGGGTAACAATGAGCAGTTCTTC. The chain links TRBV5-6 to TRBJ2-1, with a weak D call TRBD2 (7 bases). The CDR3 covers 17 residues. The V end lost 3 bases, the J end lost 5 bases, and 21 bases lay between the germline ends. The germline CDR1 and CDR2 sequences are SGHDT and YYEEEE.

The chain recombines TRBV28 with TRBJ1-5; 8 bases are a match to TRBD1. The trim removed 6 bases at V and 6 bases at J, leaving 10 bases unmatched. The CDR3 consists of 15 residues. Germline values: CDR1 MDHEN, CDR2 SYDVKM. The CDR3 bases are TGTGCCAGCAGCCTACCCGGACAGGGCCCTCAGCCCCAGCATTTT. Translated: CASSLPGQGPQPQHF. Together with reference TRBV28 and TRBJ1-5, the CDR3 gives the full variable domain: DVKVTQSSRYLVKRTGEKVFLECVQDMDHENMFWYRQDPGLGLRLIYFSYDVKMKEKGDIPEGYSVSREKKERFSLILESASTNQTSMYLCASSLPGQGPQPQHFGDGTRLSIL.

J is TRBJ1-3 and V is TRBV5-4; D is possibly TRBD1 (6 bases). The germline V and J ends were trimmed by 0 bases and 4 bases, with 8 bases remaining between them. This CDR3 is built from 14 residues. Germline CDR1 and CDR2: SGHNT and YYREEE (reference sequence). The CDR3: CASSLVGGGNTIYF. CDR3 nucleotide sequence: TGTGCCAGCAGCTTGGTAGGGGGAGGAAACACCATATATTTT.

V usage is TRBV2 and J usage is TRBJ2-7, with TRBD1 identical over 7 bases. J lost 4 bases, V lost 8 bases, and 17 bases had no gene match. From germline, CDR1 is SNHLY and CDR2 FYNNEI. The CDR3 runs to 16 residues. The CDR3 sequence is CASGSEQGIPRYEQYF. CDR3 sequence (DNA): TGTGCCAGCGGAAGTGAACAGGGGATACCGAGGTACGAGCAGTACTTC. Complete variable domain (other parts from reference TRBV2 and TRBJ2-7): EPEVTQTPSHQVTQMGQEVILRCVPISNHLYFYWYRQILGQKVEFLVSFYNNEISEKSEIFDDQFSVERPDGSNFTLKIRSTKLEDSAMYFCASGSEQGIPRYEQYFGPGTRLTVT.

The rearrangement links TRBV5-4 to TRBJ2-4; D possibly corresponds to TRBD2 (5 bases). Between the trimmed V and J ends, which lost 5 bases and 8 bases, there was a span of 17 bases. Germline V gene sequence: CDR1 SGHNT, CDR2 YYREEE (reference sequence). The CDR3 consists of 14 residues. CDR3 sequence: CASRRRGQEDIQYF. The CDR3 DNA reads as TGTGCCAGCAGAAGACGGGGTCAGGAGGACATTCAGTACTTC. Combining the CDR3 with reference TRBV5-4 and TRBJ2-4 gives the whole variable domain ETGVTQSPTHLIKTRGQQVTLRCSSQSGHNTVSWYQQALGQGPQFIFQYYREEENGRGNFPPRFSGLQFPNYSSELNVNALELDDSALYLCASRRRGQEDIQYFGAGTRLSVL.